What follows is one T cell receptor (beta chain) and its context. Sequenced by immunoSEQ multiplex PCR; TCRdb stores in-frame clones only, minus some. The table includes 250,000 to 300,000 clones, more than 70% detected once. The sample is drawn from a study of blood T cell repertoires in COVID-19. In the study overall: The samples span acute and convalescent COVID-19 from the United States, Italy and Spain. PBMCs, B-cell-depleted T cells, or T cells were the source of the cDNA or gDNA that made up the material.

The sequence was collected from a woman in her twenties or thirties with COVID-19, enrolled during active disease. Sequences were obtained from peripheral blood.

CDR3 DNA sequence: TGTGCCAGCAGTCCCGGGACTAGGGTCAATGAGCAGTTCTTC. It translates to CASSPGTRVNEQFF. J is TRBJ2-1 and V is TRBV2, with 8 bases lining up with TRBD2. The germline CDR1 and CDR2 sequences are SNHLY and FYNNEI. V lost 5 bases, J lost 6 bases, and 6 bases stayed unmatched. CDR3 length: 14 residues.